This T cell receptor (beta chain) comes out of a study of OX40 agonist ivuxolimab in advanced cancers. About the study: Age averaged around 60 years (range roughly 23 to 79), and 82.7% were male.

Exclusion of a patient followed from autoimmune disease history or systemic immunosuppression. The CDR3 is made up of 15 amino acids. Germline assignment: CDR1 MNHEY and CDR2 SMNVEV (reference sequence). After removal of 6 bases from V and 8 bases from J, the junction contained 12 bases not matched to a gene. Only in-frame clones appear in the TCRdb table, and some are missing; sequencing was by immunoSEQ multiplex PCR. Of under 40,000 clones in the sample, roughly 89% were seen once. Source: CD4+ or CD8+ T cells sorted from blood, taken in a trial of the OX40 agonist ivuxolimab. The TCR was taken from an adult with an advanced solid tumor such as melanoma, head and neck, liver or kidney cancer. The chain employs TRBV27 and TRBJ2-2, with 7 nucleotides matching TRBD2. This CDR3 is CASRAYQPGGGELFF. CDR3 DNA sequence: TGTGCCAGCAGAGCCTACCAGCCGGGGGGAGGGGAGCTGTTTTTT.